The 15 T cell receptor beta chains listed next were all sequenced from one sample in a study of cytomegalovirus exposure and HLA in healthy donors. Researchers ran the PCR with 60 Vbeta and 13 Jbeta primers. The repertoire was sequenced with immunoSEQ multiplex PCR; TCRdb's copy has only in-frame clones and lacks some. Counted here are 85,000 to 120,000 clones, 77% occurring once; the ten biggest clones make up 9.6%. Sequencing was carried out using PBMCs. The receptors stem from a male donor in good health and CMV-seropositive.

The CDR3 sequence is CASSSGGPSYEQYF. For the CDR3, the DNA is TGCGCCAGCAGCAGCGGGGGGCCCTCCTACGAGCAGTACTTC. This chain uses TRBV5-1 with TRBJ2-5, with 9 positions matching TRBD2. The J call is uncertain, as TRBJ2-7 better fits the DNA end. Germline V gene lookup returns CDR1 SGHRS and CDR2 YFSETQ. This CDR3 is 14 amino acids long.

The chain recombines TRBV10-3 with TRBJ2-7; perhaps TRBD2 as D (7 bases). Trimming removed 0 bases from V and 4 bases from J, with 13 bases in between. Germline CDR1 reads ENHRY; CDR2 reads SYGVKD. The CDR3 consists of 15 residues. In DNA form, the CDR3 reads TGTGCCATCAGTGAGTCAGGGGGGGACGGGTACGAGCAGTACTTC. This gives the protein CAISESGGDGYEQYF.

The chain has TRBV11-3 and TRBJ1-2; no firm D call. Trimming removed 5 bases at V and 2 bases at J, with 18 bases between. The CDR3 loop spans 16 amino acids. Germline CDR1 is SGHNT and CDR2 is YENEEA. The CDR3 protein is CASSPRGRQGNYGYTF. CDR3 bases: TGTGCCAGCAGCCCCAGAGGGCGGCAAGGGAACTATGGCTACACCTTC.

This rearrangement joins TRBV5-1 to TRBJ2-7; 9 bases map to TRBD1. Germline V gives CDR1 SGHRS, CDR2 YFSETQ. The CDR3 sequence is 14 residues long. J was trimmed by 6 bases and V by 3 bases; bases with no gene match: 7. CDR3 in amino acids: CASSSGQGGGEQYF. CDR3 coding DNA: TGCGCCAGCAGCTCGGGACAGGGAGGAGGCGAGCAGTACTTC. Filled out from reference TRBV5-1 and TRBJ2-7, the complete variable domain reads KAGVTQTPRYLIKTRGQQVTLSCSPISGHRSVSWYQQTPGQGLQFLFEYFSETQRNKGNFPGRFSGRQFSNSRSEMNVSTLELGDSALYLCASSSGQGGGEQYFGPGTRLTVT.

This clone was seen a single time. The genes are TRBV6-7 and TRBJ1-1; D is unclear. TRBV6-7 is annotated as an ORF whose role is uncertain. Trimming stripped 5 bases from V and 4 bases from J, with 17 bases between. The CDR3 consists of 15 residues. CDR3 region: CASSLGFHMGTEAFF. DNA for the CDR3: TGTGCCAGCAGTCTAGGCTTTCATATGGGCACTGAAGCTTTCTTT.

This rearrangement joins TRBV27 to TRBJ1-2; TRBD1 matches at 8 bases. J lost 5 bases, V lost 5 bases, and 10 bases had no gene match. CDR3 size: 15 residues. The germline V gene has CDR1 MNHEY and CDR2 SMNVEV (reference sequence). CDR3 region: CASSPTDRGSYGYTF. The CDR3 nucleotides are TGTGCCAGCAGTCCCACCGACAGGGGCTCATATGGCTACACCTTC.

CDR3 sequence (DNA): TGTGCCAGCAGCCCCACCGGGACAGGGTCGTTGAACGAGCAGTACTTC. It translates to CASSPTGTGSLNEQYF. J is TRBJ2-7 and V is TRBV9; 9 bases map to TRBD1. CDR3 length: 16 amino acids. Trimming cost V 4 bases and J 5 bases; bases outside gene matches: 13. CDR1 is SGDLS, CDR2 YYNGEE, per germline. The full variable domain, rest sourced from reference TRBV9 and TRBJ2-7, is DSGVTQTPKHLITATGQRVTLRCSPRSGDLSVYWYQQSLDQGLQFLIQYYNGEERAKGNILERFSAQQFPDLHSELNLSSLELGDSALYFCASSPTGTGSLNEQYFGPGTRLTVT.

The V call is TRBV28, the J call TRBJ2-7; a weak D match, TRBD2 (6 bases). From germline, CDR1 is MDHEN and CDR2 SYDVKM. The CDR3 runs 15 residues. V dropped 2 bases and J dropped 1 base, with 12 bases sitting between them. This CDR3 is CASSLRGRGSYEQYF. The DNA of the CDR3 is TGTGCCAGCAGTTTACGGGGTCGGGGGTCCTACGAGCAGTACTTC.

As to this clone: The sample contains more than one DNA sequence encoding this CDR3. The J gene is TRBJ1-5, the V gene TRBV5-1; 9 bases are shared with TRBD1. The CDR3 has 15 amino acids. V shed 4 bases, J shed 0 bases, and the junction held 2 bases outside the gene matches. Germline lookup yields CDR1 SGHRS and CDR2 YFSETQ. CDR3 coding DNA: TGCGCCAGCAGCCCACAGGGGGCTAGCAATCAGCCCCAGCATTTT. Its protein product is CASSPQGASNQPQHF.

The rearrangement uses TRBV5-1 and TRBJ2-7; 7 nucleotides align to TRBD2. Trimming at V came to 0 bases and at J to 3 bases, leaving 6 bases not matched to a gene. Germline CDR1 is SGHRS and CDR2 is YFSETQ. There are 15 residues in the CDR3. CDR3 DNA: TGCGCCAGCAGCTTGGACCCGGGGGGAGTCTACGAGCAGTACTTC. Translation: CASSLDPGGVYEQYF. The whole variable domain, filled in from reference TRBV5-1 and TRBJ2-7, reads KAGVTQTPRYLIKTRGQQVTLSCSPISGHRSVSWYQQTPGQGLQFLFEYFSETQRNKGNFPGRFSGRQFSNSRSEMNVSTLELGDSALYLCASSLDPGGVYEQYFGPGTRLTVT.

The rearrangement joins TRBV4-3 to TRBJ2-3; D perhaps matches TRBD2 (5 bases). The CDR3 length is 15 residues. The germline V and J ends were trimmed by 0 bases and 8 bases, with 15 bases remaining between them. Germline lookup yields CDR1 LGHNA and CDR2 YSLEER. CDR3 sequence (DNA): TGCGCCAGCAGCCAAGATCGCGCAGTAGGAGGTACGCAGTATTTT. Translated, it gives CASSQDRAVGGTQYF.

Points on this clone: Germline is not matched at one junction end, which may reflect a read error. This chain uses TRBV7-7 with TRBJ2-5, with TRBD1 as a possible D gene (6 bases). The CDR3 has 16 amino acids. Germline V gene lookup returns CDR1 SSHAT and CDR2 FNYEAQ (reference sequence). The CDR3 DNA reads TGTGCTAGCAGCTTAGGGGCCACAGGGCCGGGAGAGACCCAGTACTTC. Its translation is CASSLGATGPGETQYF.

V gene TRBV27 combines with J gene TRBJ2-7, with 9 bases that match TRBD1. V dropped 5 bases and J dropped 3; count of bases not matched to a gene: 8. There are 15 residues in the CDR3. Germline CDR1 and CDR2: MNHEY and SMNVEV (reference sequence). The DNA of the CDR3 is TGTGCCAGCAGTCACGGGACAGGGCTCGACTACGAGCAGTACTTC. Residues: CASSHGTGLDYEQYF.

The chain links TRBV14 to TRBJ1-1; D possibly corresponds to TRBD1 (5 bases). Germline CDR1 is SGHDN and CDR2 is FVKESK. Trimming removed 4 bases from V and 5 bases from J, with 20 bases in between. The length of the CDR3 is 16 residues. The CDR3 reads CASSLGRDGGVTEAFF. The CDR3 nucleotides read TGTGCCAGCAGCCTAGGTAGGGACGGAGGGGTGACTGAAGCTTTCTTT. Based on the CDR3 plus reference TRBV14 and TRBJ1-1, the full variable domain is EAGVTQFPSHSVIEKGQTVTLRCDPISGHDNLYWYRRVMGKEIKFLLHFVKESKQDESGMPNNRFLAERTGGTYSTLKVQPAELEDSGVYFCASSLGRDGGVTEAFFGQGTRLTVV.

The table lists this clone with a few counts. The chain uses TRBV30 and TRBJ1-4, with D tentatively TRBD1 (5 bases). The CDR3 length is 12 residues. The V end was cut by 4 bases, the J end by 6 bases, with 9 bases between. CDR1 is GTSNPN and CDR2 is SVGIG in the germline V gene (reference sequence). CDR3 nucleotides: TGTGCCTGGAAGGGGTGGGATGAAAAACTGTTTTTT. Its protein is CAWKGWDEKLFF.